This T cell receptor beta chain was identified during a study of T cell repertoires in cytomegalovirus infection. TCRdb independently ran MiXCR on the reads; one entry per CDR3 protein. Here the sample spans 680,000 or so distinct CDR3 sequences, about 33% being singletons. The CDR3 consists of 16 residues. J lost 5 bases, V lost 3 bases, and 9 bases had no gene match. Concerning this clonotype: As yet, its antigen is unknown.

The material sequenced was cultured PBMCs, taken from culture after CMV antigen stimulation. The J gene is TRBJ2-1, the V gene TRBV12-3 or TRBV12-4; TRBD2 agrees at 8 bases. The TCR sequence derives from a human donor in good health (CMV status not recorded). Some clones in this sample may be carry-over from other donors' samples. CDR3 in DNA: TGTGCCAGCAGTTTTTCAGCGGGGGTCCAAGACAATGAGCAGTTCTTC. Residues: CASSFSAGVQDNEQFF.